The 9 T cell receptor beta chains in this list originate from one sample, sequenced in a study of blood T cells in healthy people across ages. Sample-barcoded 5' priming and a J-beta primer mix drove a second PCR of roughly 7 to 11 cycles. TCRdb ran MiXCR on the 5' RACE reads and lists one entry per CDR3 protein. Among about 1.5 million distinct CDR3 sequences listed, 35% to 45% were seen once. Sequencing was done on a sample of blood. The receptors originated from a woman under 30 in good health.

The chain is built from TRBV5-6 and TRBJ1-1, with a possible D match to TRBD1 (5 bases). The CDR3 runs to 16 residues. Trimming removed 4 bases at V and 5 bases at J, with 21 bases between. Germline loops: CDR1 SGHDT, CDR2 YYEEEE. The CDR3 loop reads CASSTIGRGLATEAFF. CDR3 bases: TGTGCCAGCAGCACAATCGGAAGGGGCCTCGCGACTGAAGCTTTCTTT.

The chain is built from TRBV5-5 and TRBJ2-5; TRBD2 matches at 8 bases. V shed 4 bases, J shed 11 bases, and the junction held 22 bases outside the gene matches. The CDR3 extends over 17 amino acids. The germline V gene encodes CDR1 SGHKS and CDR2 YYEKEE (reference sequence). This chain's CDR3 is CASSISRTSRDYNEQYF. Written as DNA, the CDR3 is TGTGCCAGCAGCATCTCCCGGACTAGCAGAGACTACAATGAGCAGTACTTC.

This clonotype was detected a few times. This chain uses TRBV20-1 with TRBJ2-2, with D hard to call. The CDR3 is 13 residues long. Germline CDR1 is DFQATT and CDR2 is SNEGSKA (reference sequence). Between the trimmed V and J ends, which lost 3 bases and 0 bases, there was a span of 5 bases. CDR3 sequence: CSARRSNTGELFF. Here the CDR3 DNA reads TGCAGTGCTAGGAGGTCGAACACCGGGGAGCTGTTTTTT.

The rearrangement joins TRBV20-1 to TRBJ2-3, with 12 bases aligning to TRBD2. The CDR3 runs to 15 residues. Germline V gene sequence: CDR1 DFQATT, CDR2 SNEGSKA (reference sequence). Trimming removed 6 bases from V and 1 base from J; junction bases left unmatched: 5. In nucleotides, the CDR3 is TGCAGTGCCGGACTAGCGGGGAGCCGCACAGATACGCAGTATTTT. Translation gives CSAGLAGSRTDTQYF.

The chain carries TRBV4-3 and TRBJ2-1; tentative D call: TRBD1 (6 bases). Germline values: CDR1 LGHNA, CDR2 YSLEER. V gave up 1 base and J gave up 4 bases, with 11 bases separating them. This CDR3 spans 15 amino acids. The CDR3 nucleotides read TGCGCCAGCAGCCAAGGATGGACAGCATACAATGAGCAGTTCTTC. Its translation: CASSQGWTAYNEQFF.

This clonotype came up a few times. The V and J genes are TRBV6-1 and TRBJ2-7; TRBD2 agrees at 7 bases. V lost 7 bases, J lost 2 bases, and 8 bases stayed unmatched. From germline, CDR1 is MNHNS and CDR2 SASEGT. This CDR3 spans 14 amino acids. The DNA for the CDR3 is TGTGCCAGCACCCGGACTAGTACCACCTACGAGCAGTACTTC. The encoded protein is CASTRTSTTYEQYF.

V and J are TRBV2 and TRBJ2-5; D unresolved. Germline V gives CDR1 SNHLY, CDR2 FYNNEI. Trimming removed 3 bases from V and 4 bases from J, with 12 bases in between. The CDR3 extends over 14 amino acids. The CDR3 reads CASSDNSWGETQYF. Written as DNA, the CDR3 is TGTGCCAGCAGTGATAACAGCTGGGGAGAGACCCAGTACTTC. The full variable domain, rest sourced from reference TRBV2 and TRBJ2-5, is EPEVTQTPSHQVTQMGQEVILRCVPISNHLYFYWYRQILGQKVEFLVSFYNNEISEKSEIFDDQFSVERPDGSNFTLKIRSTKLEDSAMYFCASSDNSWGETQYFGPGTRLLVL.

In this sample, this clonotype turned up a few times. The chain uses TRBV20-1 and TRBJ2-1; tentatively, D is TRBD1 (5 bases). The germline V and J ends were trimmed by 5 bases and 9 bases, with 11 bases remaining between them. Looked up from germline, CDR1 is DFQATT and CDR2 is SNEGSKA (reference sequence). The CDR3 runs 11 residues. The CDR3 sequence is CSASRTLEQFF. The CDR3 nucleotides are TGCAGTGCTTCTAGGACACTTGAGCAGTTCTTC.

This clonotype occurred a few times. The rearrangement links TRBV6-2 or TRBV6-3 to TRBJ1-1; D call uncertain. Between the trimmed V and J ends, which lost 6 bases and 1 base, there was a span of 9 bases. The germline V gene encodes CDR1 MNHEY and CDR2 SVGEGT. This CDR3 is built from 13 residues. This CDR3 reads CASRDLRNTEAFF. CDR3 DNA sequence: TGTGCCAGCAGGGATCTACGGAACACTGAAGCTTTCTTT.